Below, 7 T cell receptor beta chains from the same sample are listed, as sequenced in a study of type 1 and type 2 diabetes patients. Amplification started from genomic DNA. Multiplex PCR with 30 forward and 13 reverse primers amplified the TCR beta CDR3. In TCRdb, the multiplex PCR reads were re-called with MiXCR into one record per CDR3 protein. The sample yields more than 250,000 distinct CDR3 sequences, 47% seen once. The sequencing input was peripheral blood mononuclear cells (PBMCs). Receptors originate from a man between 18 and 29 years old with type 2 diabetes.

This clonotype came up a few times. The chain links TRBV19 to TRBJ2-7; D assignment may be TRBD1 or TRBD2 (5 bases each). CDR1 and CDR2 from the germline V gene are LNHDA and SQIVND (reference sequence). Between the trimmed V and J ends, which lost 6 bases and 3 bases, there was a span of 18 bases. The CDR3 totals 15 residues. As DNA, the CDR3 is TGTGCCAGTAGCCATGCCCGGGACCGTGACTACGAGCAGTACTTC. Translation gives CASSHARDRDYEQYF.

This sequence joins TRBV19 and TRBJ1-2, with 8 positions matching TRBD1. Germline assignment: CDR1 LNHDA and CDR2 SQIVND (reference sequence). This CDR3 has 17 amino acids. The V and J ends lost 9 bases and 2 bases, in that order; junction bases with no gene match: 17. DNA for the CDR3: TGTGCCAGGTTTCGGACAGGGTTTCCTCATCGGAACTATGGCTACACCTTC. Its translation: CARFRTGFPHRNYGYTF.

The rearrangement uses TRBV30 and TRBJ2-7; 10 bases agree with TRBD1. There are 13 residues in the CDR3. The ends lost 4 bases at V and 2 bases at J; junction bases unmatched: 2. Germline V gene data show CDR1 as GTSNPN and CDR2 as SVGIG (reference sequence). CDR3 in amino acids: CAWTGTGAYEQYF. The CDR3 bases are TGTGCCTGGACCGGGACAGGGGCCTACGAGCAGTACTTC.

CDR3 in amino acids: CASSPHNNEKLFF. The CDR3 bases are TGTGCCAGCAGCCCACACAATAATGAAAAACTGTTTTTT. The chain uses TRBV7-2 and TRBJ1-4; no definite D call. Germline values: CDR1 SGHTA, CDR2 FQGNSA. With 5 bases removed from V and 4 bases from J, the gap between germline ends came to 8 bases. CDR3 length equals 13 residues. The full variable domain, with the rest looked up from reference TRBV7-2 and TRBJ1-4, is GAGVSQSPSNKVTEKGKDVELRCDPISGHTALYWYRQSLGQGLEFLIYFQGNSAPDKSGLPSDRFSAERTGGSVSTLTIQRTQQEDSAVYLCASSPHNNEKLFFGSGTQLSVL.

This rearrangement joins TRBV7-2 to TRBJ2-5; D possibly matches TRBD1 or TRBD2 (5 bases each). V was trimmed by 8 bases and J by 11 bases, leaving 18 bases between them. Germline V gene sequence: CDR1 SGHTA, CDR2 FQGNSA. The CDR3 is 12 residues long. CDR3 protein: CASSHGANEQYF. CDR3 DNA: TGTGCCAGCTCCCACGGGGCCAATGAGCAGTACTTC.

The CDR3 nucleotides are TGTGCCAGCCGGGACAGGGGTTCTGAAGCTTTCTTT. It yields the protein CASRDRGSEAFF. The chain recombines TRBV19 with TRBJ1-1; TRBD1 matches 10 bases. This CDR3 comprises 12 residues. Germline-derived CDR1 and CDR2 are LNHDA and SQIVND (reference sequence). J lost 6 bases, V lost 9 bases, and 4 bases had no gene match.

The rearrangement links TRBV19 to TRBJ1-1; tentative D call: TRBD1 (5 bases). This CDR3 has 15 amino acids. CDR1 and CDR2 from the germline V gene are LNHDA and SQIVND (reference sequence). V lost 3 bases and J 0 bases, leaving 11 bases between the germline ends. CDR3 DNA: TGTGCCAGTAGTATTGGGGGGACGATGAACACTGAAGCTTTCTTT. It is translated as CASSIGGTMNTEAFF.